This T cell receptor beta chain was recorded in a study of blood T cell repertoires in COVID-19. Across the study: PBMCs, B-cell-depleted T cells, or T cells were the source of the cDNA or gDNA that made up the material.

Germline CDR1 and CDR2: SGHAT and FQNNGV. This CDR3 is 16 amino acids long. J lost 2 bases, V lost 6 bases, and 7 bases had no gene match. Method: immunoSEQ multiplex PCR; TCRdb's copy keeps in-frame clones and lacks some. There are more than 300,000 clones in the sample; roughly 86% occur only once, and about 2% lies in the top ten. The sequenced material came from peripheral blood. This chain connects TRBV11-2 to TRBJ2-3; 11 bases are a match to TRBD2. This TCR was sampled from a young woman with COVID-19, enrolled during active disease. The CDR3 spells CASSTVAGGVTDTQYF. Here the CDR3 DNA reads TGTGCCAGCAGTACTGTAGCGGGGGGGGTCACAGATACGCAGTATTTT.